The 2 T cell receptor beta chains in this list originate from one sample, sequenced in a study of cytomegalovirus exposure and HLA in healthy donors. In the PCR, 60 Vbeta and 13 Jbeta primers were used. The repertoire was sequenced with immunoSEQ multiplex PCR; TCRdb's copy has only in-frame clones and lacks some. The sample has more than 95,000 clones, approximately 64% seen once. The sequenced sample was PBMCs. These receptors came from a woman between 45 and 65 years old in good health and CMV-seronegative.

The rearrangement joins TRBV7-9 to TRBJ2-2; TRBD2 matches at 12 bases. CDR3 length: 16 residues. Trimming at V came to 6 bases and at J to 5 bases, leaving 7 bases not matched to a gene. From germline, CDR1 is SEHNR and CDR2 FQNEAQ (reference sequence). CDR3 nucleotide sequence: TGTGCCAGCAGACAAACTAGCGGGAGGTTGACCGGGGAGCTGTTTTTT. Translation: CASRQTSGRLTGELFF.

Only a few counts were recorded for this clone. The rearrangement uses TRBV6-5 and TRBJ2-1, with TRBD2 identical over 10 bases. The trim removed 6 bases at V and 10 bases at J, leaving 3 bases unmatched. The CDR3 spans 12 residues. Germline CDR1 reads MNHEY; CDR2 reads SVGAGI. The CDR3 nucleotides read TGTGCCAGCAGACAACTAGCGGGGGAGCAGTTCTTC. This encodes CASRQLAGEQFF.